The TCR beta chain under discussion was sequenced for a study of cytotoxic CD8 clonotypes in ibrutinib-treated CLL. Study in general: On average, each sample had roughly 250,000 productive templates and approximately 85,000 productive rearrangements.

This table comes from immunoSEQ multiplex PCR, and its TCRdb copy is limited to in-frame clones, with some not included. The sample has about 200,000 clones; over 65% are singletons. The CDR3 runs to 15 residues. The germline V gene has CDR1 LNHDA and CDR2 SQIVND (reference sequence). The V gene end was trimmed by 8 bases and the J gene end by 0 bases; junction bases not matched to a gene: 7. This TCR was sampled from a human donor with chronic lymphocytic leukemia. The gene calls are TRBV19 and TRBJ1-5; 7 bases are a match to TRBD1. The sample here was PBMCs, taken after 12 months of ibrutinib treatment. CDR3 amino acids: CASSNTGDSNQPQHF. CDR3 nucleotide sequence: TGTGCCAGTTCGAACACAGGGGATAGCAATCAGCCCCAGCATTTT.